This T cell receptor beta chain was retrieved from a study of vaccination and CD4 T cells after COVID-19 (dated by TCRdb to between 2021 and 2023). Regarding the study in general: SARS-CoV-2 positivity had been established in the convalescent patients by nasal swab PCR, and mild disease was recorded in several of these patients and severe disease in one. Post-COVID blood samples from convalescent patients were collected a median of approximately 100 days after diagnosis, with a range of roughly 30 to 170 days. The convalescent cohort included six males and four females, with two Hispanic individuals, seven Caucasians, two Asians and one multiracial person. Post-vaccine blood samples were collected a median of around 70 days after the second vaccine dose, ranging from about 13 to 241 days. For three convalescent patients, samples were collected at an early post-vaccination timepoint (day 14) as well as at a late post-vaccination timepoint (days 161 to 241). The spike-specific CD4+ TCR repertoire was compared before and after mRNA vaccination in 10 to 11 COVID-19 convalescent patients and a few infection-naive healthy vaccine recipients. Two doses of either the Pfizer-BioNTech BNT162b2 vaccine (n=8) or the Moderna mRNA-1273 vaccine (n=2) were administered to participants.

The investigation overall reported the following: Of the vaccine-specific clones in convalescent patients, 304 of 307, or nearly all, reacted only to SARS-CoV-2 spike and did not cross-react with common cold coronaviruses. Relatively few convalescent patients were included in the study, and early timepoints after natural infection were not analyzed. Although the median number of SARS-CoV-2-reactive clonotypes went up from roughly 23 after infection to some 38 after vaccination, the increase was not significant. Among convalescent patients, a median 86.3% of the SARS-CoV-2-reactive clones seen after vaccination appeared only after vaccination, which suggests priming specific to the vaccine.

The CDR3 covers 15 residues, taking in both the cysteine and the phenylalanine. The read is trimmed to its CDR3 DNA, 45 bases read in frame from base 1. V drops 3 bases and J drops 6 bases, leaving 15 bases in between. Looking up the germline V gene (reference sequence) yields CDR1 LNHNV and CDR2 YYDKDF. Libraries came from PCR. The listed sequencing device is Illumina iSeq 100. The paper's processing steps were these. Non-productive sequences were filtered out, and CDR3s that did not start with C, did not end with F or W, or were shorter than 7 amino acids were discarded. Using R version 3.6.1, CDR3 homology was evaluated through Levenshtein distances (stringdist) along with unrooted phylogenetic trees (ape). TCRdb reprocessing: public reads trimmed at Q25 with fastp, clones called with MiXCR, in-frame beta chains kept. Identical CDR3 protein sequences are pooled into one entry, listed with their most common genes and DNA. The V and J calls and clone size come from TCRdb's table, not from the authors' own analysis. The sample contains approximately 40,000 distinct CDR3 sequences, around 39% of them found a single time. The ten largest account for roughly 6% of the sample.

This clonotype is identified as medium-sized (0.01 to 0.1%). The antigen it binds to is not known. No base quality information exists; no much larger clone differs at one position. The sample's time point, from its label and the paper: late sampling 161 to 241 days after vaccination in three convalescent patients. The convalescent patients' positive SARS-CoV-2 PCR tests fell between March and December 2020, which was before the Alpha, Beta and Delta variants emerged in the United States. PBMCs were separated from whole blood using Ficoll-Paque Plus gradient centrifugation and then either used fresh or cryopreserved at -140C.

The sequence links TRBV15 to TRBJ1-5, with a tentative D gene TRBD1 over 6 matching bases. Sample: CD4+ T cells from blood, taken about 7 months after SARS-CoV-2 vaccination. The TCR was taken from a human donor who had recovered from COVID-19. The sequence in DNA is TGTGCCACCAGCAGCAACAGGGTCCGGGCTCAGCCCCAGCATTTT. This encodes CATSSNRVRAQPQHF.